Following are 28 T cell receptor beta chains from one sample sequenced in a study of regulatory T cells in long-lasting Graves disease. Time point here: newly diagnosed GD, antithyroid drugs for less than 3 months. Generation of the TCR library employed RNA extracted from PBMCs. In building TCR beta libraries, iRepertoire HTBI primers were used together with Arm-PCR of CDR3 regions. Each CDR3 protein is one row after TCRdb ran MiXCR on the multiplex PCR reads. This sample has around 450,000 distinct CDR3 sequences, with 15% to 20% found just once. The same data also contributed to another study, on T cells in Graves' hyperthyroidism and ophthalmopathy.

Sequencing used peripheral blood mononuclear cells (PBMCs), obtained at new diagnosis, from a patient treated with antithyroid drugs. The receptors come from a man aged 35 to 55 with Graves disease.

The rearrangement links TRBV3-1 to TRBJ2-3; the match to TRBD2 covers 11 bases. Germline CDR1 LGHDT, CDR2 YNNKEL (reference sequence). V lost 1 base, J lost 5 bases, and 5 bases stayed unmatched. The CDR3 has 16 residues. The chain's CDR3 is CASSQGLAGGVDTQYF. The CDR3 DNA follows: TGTGCCAGCAGCCAAGGTCTAGCGGGAGGAGTAGATACGCAGTATTTT.

This clonotype showed up many times. The chain couples TRBV5-1 to TRBJ2-7, with 9 bases fitting TRBD2. This CDR3 has 14 amino acids. Germline V lookup: CDR1 SGHRS, CDR2 YFSETQ. The V gene end was trimmed by 2 bases and the J gene end by 2 bases; junction bases not matched to a gene: 2. CDR3 DNA: TGCGCCAGCAGCTTTGCGGGGGGGACCTACGAGCAGTACTTC. This encodes CASSFAGGTYEQYF.

Note on this clonotype: Just one base apart from a much larger clone, this may be a read error. The gene calls are TRBV28 and TRBJ1-3, with D unclear. CDR3 length: 14 residues. The V and J ends lost 6 bases and 7 bases respectively, with 16 bases between them. The germline CDR1 and CDR2 sequences are MDHEN and SYDVKM. The CDR3 DNA follows: TGTGCCAGCAGGGGTACACCCTTCGCCAACACCATATATTTT. Translated: CASRGTPFANTIYF.

The chain uses TRBV5-1 and TRBJ2-1; D perhaps matches TRBD2 (5 bases). Germline V gene lookup returns CDR1 SGHRS and CDR2 YFSETQ. The CDR3 covers 13 residues. Trimming took off 5 bases at V and 3 bases at J, with 9 bases between the two ends. CDR3 sequence (DNA): TGCGCCAGCAGGCCCCGGGACTACAATGAGCAGTTCTTC. This encodes CASRPRDYNEQFF.

The chain employs TRBV19 and TRBJ2-2, with 11 positions matching TRBD2. Germline-derived CDR1 and CDR2 are LNHDA and SQIVND (reference sequence). This CDR3 has 17 residues. Unmatched junction bases numbered 2, after V lost 1 base and J lost 1 base. The CDR3 loop reads CASSIVGLAENTGELFF. CDR3 coding DNA: TGTGCCAGTAGTATAGTGGGACTAGCGGAGAACACCGGGGAGCTGTTTTTT.

This clonotype is a singleton in its sample. Given a much more abundant clone one base away, this may be a read error. It is likely a read error, because the conserved phenylalanine at the end of the CDR3 is missing. V is TRBV12-3 or TRBV12-4 and J is TRBJ2-1; D remains ambiguous. CDR3 length equals 10 residues. Trimming removed 3 bases at V and 9 bases at J, with 3 bases between. CDR3 sequence reads: CASSLGEQFL. CDR3 sequence (DNA): TGTGCCAGCAGTTTGGGTGAGCAGTTCCTC.

There are many counts of this clonotype. The chain recombines TRBV6-1 with TRBJ2-1; D unresolved. This CDR3 region has 11 residues. V lost 8 bases and J lost 6, with 8 bases in between. The germline gives CDR1 MNHNS, CDR2 SASEGT. CDR3 DNA sequence: TGTGCCAGCTTGTACTCCAATGAGCAGTTCTTC. Translation: CASLYSNEQFF.

This clonotype turned up a few times. The rearrangement uses TRBV29-1 and TRBJ2-5; D is perhaps TRBD2 (6 bases). CDR1 is SQVTM and CDR2 is ANQGSEA in the germline V gene. This CDR3 is built from 12 residues. Trimming took off 8 bases at V and 0 bases at J, with 10 bases between the two ends. In DNA form, the CDR3 reads TGCAGCCTAGGACTAAACCAAGAGACCCAGTACTTC. It yields the protein CSLGLNQETQYF.

The chain is built from TRBV20-1 and TRBJ1-1; 11 nucleotides align to TRBD1. In germline, CDR1 is DFQATT, CDR2 SNEGSKA (reference sequence). The junction had 9 bases not matched to a gene; V was cut back by 2 bases and J by 1 base. The CDR3 runs 17 residues. CDR3 region: CSARTGQGALKNTEAFF. The CDR3 region has the DNA TGCAGTGCTAGAACCGGACAGGGGGCCCTCAAGAACACTGAAGCTTTCTTT.

This clonotype was seen repeatedly, ten times or more. The chain carries TRBV2 and TRBJ1-1; D remains ambiguous. CDR1 is SNHLY, CDR2 FYNNEI, per germline. V lost 6 bases to trimming and J lost 4 bases, with 12 bases between them. This CDR3 region has 13 residues. The CDR3 DNA reads TGTGCCAGCAGGGACGATCTCGTCACTGAAGCTTTCTTT. Protein product: CASRDDLVTEAFF.

At least ten counts were recorded for this clonotype. This chain uses TRBV12-3 or TRBV12-4 with TRBJ2-7; D possibly uses TRBD1 or TRBD2 (5 bases each). Trimming removed 5 bases from V and 3 bases from J, with 14 bases in between. The CDR3 loop spans 14 amino acids. CDR3 DNA: TGTGCCAGCAGTGATAGCCCGGGACGCTACGAGCAGTACTTC. Residues: CASSDSPGRYEQYF.

In its sample, this clonotype was seen many times. This chain links TRBV20-1 with TRBJ2-3, with 8 bases aligning to TRBD2. V dropped 7 bases and J dropped 4; count of bases not matched to a gene: 7. This CDR3 region has 13 residues. The germline V gene has CDR1 DFQATT and CDR2 SNEGSKA (reference sequence). The DNA of the CDR3 is TGCAGTGAAGCGGGAGTCGGGGCAGATACGCAGTATTTT. This translates into CSEAGVGADTQYF.

The sample holds many counts of this clonotype. V and J are TRBV6-1 and TRBJ2-4; 11 bases are a match to TRBD2. V shed 5 bases and J 6 bases; nucleotides not matched to a gene: 9. Germline CDR1 reads MNHNS; CDR2 reads SASEGT. The CDR3 has 16 amino acids. Here the CDR3 reads CASSRTSGPLGNIQYF. In DNA, the CDR3 is TGTGCCAGCAGTAGGACTAGCGGGCCATTGGGAAACATTCAGTACTTC.

Turning to this clonotype: Mismatch with germline at one junction end may stem from a read error. The chain employs TRBV7-9 and TRBJ2-1; D not certain. CDR1 is SEHNR, CDR2 FQNEAQ, per germline (reference sequence). The CDR3 is 11 residues long. DNA of the CDR3: TGTGCCATTAAAAGATGGGATGAGCGGTTCTTC. This sequence encodes CAIKRWDERFF. The full variable domain, rest sourced from reference TRBV7-9 and TRBJ2-1, is DTGVSQNPRHKITKRGQNVTFRCDPISEHNRLYWYRQTLGQGPEFLTYFQNEAQLEKSRLLSDRFSAERPKGSFSTLEIQRTEQGDSAMYLCAIKRWDERFFGPGTRLTVL.

On this clonotype: Compared with germline, one end of the junction differs, possibly owing to a read error. The chain links TRBV11-3 to TRBJ2-7, with a weak D call TRBD2 (7 bases). The CDR3 is 14 amino acids. Germline CDR1 reads SGHNT; CDR2 reads YENEEA. The CDR3 reads CAGSPRGAFDEQYF. The CDR3 bases are TGTGCCGGCAGCCCCCGGGGGGCGTTCGACGAGCAGTACTTC.

This clonotype was seen more than once but under ten times. The genes are TRBV12-3 or TRBV12-4 and TRBJ1-1; possibly TRBD1 for D (6 bases). The CDR3 is 13 residues long. V shed 5 bases and J shed 6 bases, with 13 bases lying between them. DNA of the CDR3: TGTGCCAGCAGTCCATCAGGGGCTCCTGAAGCTTTCTTT. Amino acids: CASSPSGAPEAFF.

This clonotype turned up a few times. J is TRBJ1-2 and V is TRBV13, with 10 bases lining up with TRBD1. The junction had 9 bases not matched to a gene; V was cut back by 4 bases and J by 4 bases. In germline, CDR1 is PRHDT, CDR2 FYEKMQ (reference sequence). The CDR3 extends over 16 amino acids. The CDR3 loop is CASSSTTGQGSYGYTF. The CDR3 DNA follows: TGTGCCAGCAGCTCCACAACGGGACAGGGGTCCTATGGCTACACCTTC.

Points on this clonotype: Possible read error: a much larger clone is one base away. The chain couples TRBV7-2 to TRBJ1-1, with 9 bases lining up with TRBD1. The length of the CDR3 is 13 residues. CDR1 and CDR2 from the germline V gene are SGHTA and FQGNSA. CDR3 in DNA: TGTGCCAGCAGTTTAAGACAGGGGGGTGAAGCTTCCTTT. Translation gives CASSLRQGGEASF.

This clonotype showed up many times. The V and J genes are TRBV14 and TRBJ2-3, with D unresolved. Germline lookup yields CDR1 SGHDN and CDR2 FVKESK. CDR3 length: 15 amino acids. The ends were cut back, 7 bases at V and 2 bases at J, with 16 bases in the middle. CDR3 sequence: CASNLSPEDTDTQYF. The CDR3 nucleotides are TGTGCCAGCAATTTAAGTCCCGAGGACACAGATACGCAGTATTTT.

This clonotype has at least ten counts. The rearrangement links TRBV11-3 to TRBJ1-1; D perhaps matches TRBD1 (5 bases). Trimming shortened V by 0 bases and J by 1 base, and 9 bases separated the two germline ends. The germline CDR1 and CDR2 sequences are SGHNT and YENEEA. The CDR3 length is 15 residues. The CDR3 DNA is TGTGCCAGCAGCTTAGATGGGGCACCGAACACTGAAGCTTTCTTT. It specifies CASSLDGAPNTEAFF.

This clonotype has a handful of counts. This chain links TRBV5-5 with TRBJ2-2, with 9 bases that match TRBD1. The J segment lost 2 bases and the V segment lost 5 bases, leaving 7 bases of the junction unmatched. The CDR3 is made up of 16 amino acids. CDR1 is SGHKS and CDR2 is YYEKEE in the germline V gene (reference sequence). This CDR3 is CASRKGQGLNTGELFF. The CDR3 bases are TGTGCCAGCAGAAAAGGACAGGGGCTAAACACCGGGGAGCTGTTTTTT.

This clonotype has a count of ten or more. In DNA, the CDR3 is TGTGCCAGCAGCAGAACGGGACAGGGGGGAGAGCAGTACTTC. Translating it yields CASSRTGQGGEQYF. This chain connects TRBV7-6 to TRBJ2-7, with 11 bases lining up with TRBD1. Per the germline V gene, CDR1 is SGHVS and CDR2 is FNYEAQ. With 5 bases clipped from V and 7 bases from J, the junction kept 7 bases outside the gene matches. This CDR3 comprises 14 residues.

This clonotype has just a few counts. The rearrangement links TRBV19 to TRBJ1-1; D gene unclear. The germline CDR1 and CDR2 sequences are LNHDA and SQIVND (reference sequence). The germline V and J ends were trimmed by 4 bases and 8 bases, with 14 bases remaining between them. There are 13 residues in the CDR3. As DNA, the CDR3 is TGTGCCAGTAGTACCAGTGCTTTAAACGAAGCTTTCTTT. It translates to CASSTSALNEAFF.

This clonotype was observed at least ten times. The genes are TRBV18 and TRBJ2-5; no firm D call. Trimming removed 1 base from V and 2 bases from J, with 8 bases in between. Germline V lookup: CDR1 KGHSH, CDR2 LQKENI. The CDR3 has 14 amino acids. The CDR3 reads CASSPLLLQETQYF. CDR3 nucleotides: TGTGCCAGCTCACCACTACTCCTTCAAGAGACCCAGTACTTC.

The chain recombines TRBV13 with TRBJ1-2; no clear D gene. With 4 bases removed from V and 0 bases from J, the gap between germline ends came to 12 bases. The CDR3 has 15 residues. Germline V gene sequence: CDR1 PRHDT, CDR2 FYEKMQ (reference sequence). The CDR3 loop reads CASSSRTGANYGYTF. In DNA, the CDR3 is TGTGCCAGCAGCTCGCGGACGGGAGCTAACTATGGCTACACCTTC.

This clonotype appeared many times. The chain combines TRBV5-1 with TRBJ2-7; no clear D. This CDR3 is 14 amino acids long. V was shortened by 0 bases and J by 7 bases, with 14 bases between the two germline ends. CDR1 is SGHRS, CDR2 YFSETQ, per germline. The DNA of the CDR3 is TGCGCCAGCAGCTTGGGACTCCAGATCGGGGAGCAGTACTTC. Its protein product is CASSLGLQIGEQYF. The full variable domain, in which reference TRBV5-1 and TRBJ2-7 provide the parts outside the CDR3, is KAGVTQTPRYLIKTRGQQVTLSCSPISGHRSVSWYQQTPGQGLQFLFEYFSETQRNKGNFPGRFSGRQFSNSRSEMNVSTLELGDSALYLCASSLGLQIGEQYFGPGTRLTVT.

As for this clonotype: With only one base between it and a far larger clone, this is likely a read error. The V and J genes are TRBV20-1 and TRBJ2-1; TRBD2 agrees at 7 bases. The CDR3 consists of 15 residues. In germline, CDR1 is DFQATT, CDR2 SNEGSKA (reference sequence). This chain's CDR3 is CSAILAETPEETQCF. The CDR3 nucleotides are TGCAGTGCTATCCTAGCGGAGACCCCCGAAGAGACCCAGTGCTTC.

The V call is TRBV19, the J call TRBJ2-6, with D perhaps matching TRBD2 (6 bases). CDR1 and CDR2 (germline): LNHDA, SQIVND (reference sequence). The CDR3 totals 14 residues. V shed 6 bases and J shed 2 bases, with 8 bases lying between them. Written as DNA, the CDR3 is TGTGCCAGTAGAAGGGAGGCTGGGGCCAACGTCCTGACTTTC. This encodes CASRREAGANVLTF.